Sequencing of this T cell receptor beta chain was carried out in a study of T cells in Graves' hyperthyroidism and ophthalmopathy. Study-level findings and limits: Blood shared most expanded thyroid clonotypes above 0.001. A model of 13 V-J features distinguished ophthalmopathy from stable hyperthyroidism.

Each diagnosis was grounded in clinical symptoms, serum thyroxine and TRAb, thyroid ultrasound, and orbital computed tomography. This CDR3 spans 18 amino acids. V dropped 5 bases and J dropped 3; count of bases not matched to a gene: 11. Per the germline V gene, CDR1 is MDHEN and CDR2 is SYDVKM. The TCR beta CDR3 regions underwent amplification using RNA transcripts as the source. When the TCR CDR3 underwent first-round RT-PCR, the HTBI primer set was used. Via MiXCR, TCRdb re-called the multiplex PCR reads, giving one row per CDR3 protein. The sample shows more than 300,000 distinct CDR3 sequences, 17% of them seen only once. The sample holds many counts of this clonotype. What it binds is unknown.

The sample comprised blood. This TCR was sampled from a woman under 40 with Graves' hyperthyroidism that later progressed to Graves' ophthalmopathy. The chain has TRBV28 and TRBJ2-3; 13 bases line up with TRBD2. The CDR3 nucleotides are TGTGCCAGCAGTCCCTGGGGACTAGCGGGATCTGGTACAGATACGCAGTATTTT. Translated: CASSPWGLAGSGTDTQYF.